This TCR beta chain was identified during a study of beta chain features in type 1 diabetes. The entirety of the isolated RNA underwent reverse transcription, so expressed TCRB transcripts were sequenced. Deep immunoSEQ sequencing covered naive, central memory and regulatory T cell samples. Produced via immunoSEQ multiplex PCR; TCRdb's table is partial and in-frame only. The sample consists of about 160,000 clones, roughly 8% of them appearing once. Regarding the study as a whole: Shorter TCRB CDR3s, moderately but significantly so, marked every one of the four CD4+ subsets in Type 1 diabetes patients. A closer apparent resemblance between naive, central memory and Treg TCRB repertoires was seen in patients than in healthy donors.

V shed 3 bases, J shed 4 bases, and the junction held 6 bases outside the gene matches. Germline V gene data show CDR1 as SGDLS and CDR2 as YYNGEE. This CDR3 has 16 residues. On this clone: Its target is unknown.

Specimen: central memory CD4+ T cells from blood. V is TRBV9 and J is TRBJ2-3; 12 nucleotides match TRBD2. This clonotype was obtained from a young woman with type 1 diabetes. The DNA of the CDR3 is TGTGCCAGCAGCGAACCTAGCGGGGGGGCTTCAGATACGCAGTATTTT. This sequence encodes CASSEPSGGASDTQYF.